Here is one T cell receptor (beta chain) with its context. Its target is not known. An assay was performed, and its level was deep. Sequencing of unsorted PBMC DNA was carried out using ten immunoSEQ deep assay plates. Profiled with immunoSEQ multiplex PCR; TCRdb holds only in-frame clones, not every one. The sample has hundreds of thousands of clones, approximately 80% seen once. The source of the sample is a study of shared clonotypes between healthy human individuals. Whole-study results and caveats: The low donor count limited represented genetic and exposure-history diversity.

V lost 0 bases, J lost 10 bases, and 9 bases lay in between. Germline V gives CDR1 GTSNPN, CDR2 SVGIG (reference sequence). CDR3 length equals 11 residues. The receptor was isolated from a woman between 35 and 50 years old in good health. Some clones in this sample may be carry-over from other donors' samples. J is TRBJ2-5 and V is TRBV30, with a tentative D call TRBD2 (5 bases). Sequencing used PBMCs. The CDR3 DNA sequence: TGTGCCTGGAGTGTAGAGGGTGGCCAGTACTTC. It specifies CAWSVEGGQYF. The variable domain in full, with the rest retrieved from reference TRBV30 and TRBJ2-5, is SQTIHQWPATLVQPVGSPLSLECTVEGTSNPNLYWYRQAAGRGLQLLFYSVGIGQISSEVPQNLSASRPQDRQFILSSKKLLLSDSGFYLCAWSVEGGQYFGPGTRLLVL.